One sample yielded the 29 T cell receptor beta chains listed below, sequenced in a study of T cells in Graves' hyperthyroidism and ophthalmopathy. RNA transcripts served as the template for amplifying TCR beta CDR3 regions. The primer set for the first-round RT-PCR of the TCR CDR3 was HTBI. Via MiXCR, TCRdb re-called the multiplex PCR reads, giving one row per CDR3 protein. The sample yields 300,000 or so distinct CDR3 sequences, 15% to 20% seen once. Sequenced sample: blood. These receptor sequences come from a woman in her sixties or seventies with Graves' ophthalmopathy.

This clonotype showed up many times. The chain is built from TRBV6-1 and TRBJ1-6, with 8 nucleotides matching TRBD1. With V trimmed by 6 bases and J by 9 bases, 7 bases remained unmatched. CDR1 MNHNS and CDR2 SASEGT come from the germline V gene. CDR3 length: 14 amino acids. Here the CDR3 reads CASSSDRVGSPLHF. DNA for the CDR3: TGTGCCAGCAGCTCGGACAGGGTGGGTTCACCCCTCCACTTT.

This rearrangement joins TRBV29-1 to TRBJ2-3, with TRBD1 matching over 10 bases. With V trimmed by 6 bases and J by 2 bases, 8 bases remained unmatched. CDR3 length: 15 residues. CDR1 and CDR2 (germline): SQVTM, ANQGSEA. The CDR3 coding sequence is TGCAGCGTGGACAAGGGACAGGGGCACACAGATACGCAGTATTTT. Translating it yields CSVDKGQGHTDTQYF.

This clonotype has a handful of counts. This chain uses TRBV5-5 with TRBJ1-1, with TRBD1 as a possible D gene (5 bases). This CDR3 contains 14 residues. The ends were cut back, 0 bases at V and 4 bases at J, with 10 bases in the middle. CDR1 and CDR2 (germline): SGHKS, YYEKEE (reference sequence). CDR3 in DNA: TGTGCCAGCAGCTTGGAGGGGAAAGTCACTGAAGCTTTCTTT. The encoded protein is CASSLEGKVTEAFF. The full variable domain, completed using reference TRBV5-5 and TRBJ1-1, is DAGVTQSPTHLIKTRGQQVTLRCSPISGHKSVSWYQQVLGQGPQFIFQYYEKEERGRGNFPDRFSARQFPNYSSELNVNALLLGDSALYLCASSLEGKVTEAFFGQGTRLTVV.

The CDR3 coding sequence is TGCGCCAGCAGCAACAAACAGGGTAGGAGCAATCAGCCCCAGCATTTT. Encoded protein: CASSNKQGRSNQPQHF. The chain combines TRBV5-1 with TRBJ1-5, with D possibly matching TRBD1 (6 bases). Trimming stripped 4 bases from V and 1 base from J, with 15 bases between. This CDR3 is 16 amino acids long. Germline CDR1 SGHRS, CDR2 YFSETQ.

The V and J genes are TRBV9 and TRBJ2-1; 12 bases align to TRBD2. Germline V gene sequence: CDR1 SGDLS, CDR2 YYNGEE. The CDR3 length is 16 residues. V gave up 0 bases and J gave up 9 bases; unmatched junction bases: 7. The CDR3 DNA is TGTGCCAGCAGCGTAGCAGGACTAGCGGGAAGTCTTGAGCAGTTCTTC. Translated, it gives CASSVAGLAGSLEQFF.

This clonotype was detected ten times or more. V gene TRBV2 combines with J gene TRBJ2-2; the D is unclear. The ends were cut back, 1 base at V and 6 bases at J, with 9 bases in the middle. Germline CDR1 is SNHLY and CDR2 is FYNNEI. The CDR3 length is 14 residues. CDR3 nucleotides: TGTGCCAGCAGTGAAGGGCTCTACCCCGGGGAGCTGTTTTTT. As protein: CASSEGLYPGELFF.

In the case of this clonotype: Mismatch with germline at one junction end may stem from a read error. The rearrangement links TRBV20-1 to TRBJ1-1; perhaps TRBD1 as D (5 bases). The CDR3 is 14 residues long. Per the germline V gene, CDR1 is DFQATT and CDR2 is SNEGSKA (reference sequence). The CDR3 here is CGARIGGFDTEAFF. The DNA for the CDR3 is TGCGGTGCTAGAATTGGGGGGTTTGACACTGAAGCTTTCTTT.

The sample holds many counts of this clonotype. The chain uses TRBV5-1 and TRBJ1-6; TRBD1 might be the D (5 bases). V lost 2 bases and J lost 10, with 13 bases in between. The germline V gene encodes CDR1 SGHRS and CDR2 YFSETQ. The CDR3 has 14 amino acids. CDR3 region: CASSFGGRDSPLHF. The DNA of the CDR3 is TGCGCCAGCAGCTTCGGCGGCAGGGACTCACCCCTCCACTTT.

On this clonotype itself: This sequence may be a read error, since a much larger clone differs from it by one base. The chain combines TRBV7-2 with TRBJ2-7, with 7 nucleotides matching TRBD1. The better agreement between TRBJ2-1 and the DNA end casts doubt on the J call. CDR3 size: 15 residues. Germline V gene lookup returns CDR1 SGHTA and CDR2 FQGNSA. CDR3 nucleotide sequence: TGTGCCAGCACCCGCCCGACAGGGAGCTCCTACGAGCAGTTCTTC. Its protein is CASTRPTGSSYEQFF.

Note on this clonotype: An end of the junction does not agree with germline; a read error may underlie this. The chain carries TRBV7-3 and TRBJ2-1; 12 nucleotides agree with TRBD1. The CDR3 runs to 15 residues. CDR1 is SGHTA and CDR2 is FQGTGA in the germline V gene. CDR3 residues: CASSSPGQGADEQFF. CDR3 nucleotide sequence: TGCGCCAGCAGCTCGCCGGGACAGGGGGCAGATGAGCAGTTCTTC.

This chain connects TRBV6-1 to TRBJ1-1, with 8 nucleotides matching TRBD1. Germline trimming cut 6 bases from V and 4 bases from J; bases unmatched to any gene: 1. This CDR3 has 12 amino acids. From germline, CDR1 is MNHNS and CDR2 SASEGT. For the CDR3, the DNA is TGTGCCAGCAGCACAGGGGGCACTGAAGCTTTCTTT. Translating gives CASSTGGTEAFF.

In this sample, this clonotype turned up a few times. V gene TRBV2 combines with J gene TRBJ2-4; perhaps TRBD1 as D (6 bases). The V gene lost 0 bases and the J gene lost 8 bases, with 14 bases spanning the gap. The CDR3 extends over 15 amino acids. Germline CDR1 is SNHLY and CDR2 is FYNNEI. The CDR3, as DNA: TGTGCCAGCAGTGAAGCAGGCAGGGGTAAATACATTCAGTACTTC. It codes for CASSEAGRGKYIQYF.

The chain recombines TRBV6-1 with TRBJ1-3; a weak D match, TRBD1 (5 bases). Trimming took 2 bases from V and 7 from J, leaving 12 bases between them. CDR1 and CDR2 (germline): MNHNS, SASEGT. The CDR3 length is 14 residues. The CDR3 spells CASSEIGGWNTIYF. CDR3 coding DNA: TGTGCCAGCAGTGAAATCGGGGGATGGAACACCATATATTTT.

The chain uses TRBV25-1 and TRBJ2-2; 9 nucleotides line up with TRBD1. V shed 3 bases, J shed 1 base, and the junction held 0 bases outside the gene matches. Germline CDR1 is MGHDK and CDR2 is SYGVNS. The CDR3 runs 15 residues. The chain's CDR3 is CASSEGQGNTGELFF. In DNA form, the CDR3 reads TGTGCCAGCAGTGAGGGACAGGGGAACACCGGGGAGCTGTTTTTT.

In this sample, this clonotype turned up many times. The V gene is TRBV11-3, the J gene TRBJ2-5; D is unresolved. The V gene lost 0 bases and the J gene lost 1 base, with 3 bases spanning the gap. The CDR3 extends over 13 amino acids. Germline V CDR1 and CDR2: SGHNT, YENEEA. CDR3 protein: CASSLESQETQYF. CDR3 DNA sequence: TGTGCCAGCAGCTTAGAGAGCCAAGAGACCCAGTACTTC.

This clonotype was seen only a few times. The chain carries TRBV20-1 and TRBJ1-3; D is unclear. V was pared by 3 bases and J by 10 bases, with 19 bases between. This CDR3 region has 14 residues. Germline loops: CDR1 DFQATT, CDR2 SNEGSKA (reference sequence). The CDR3 protein is CSASSGSIGGTIYF. The CDR3 DNA reads TGCAGTGCTAGCAGCGGGTCGATCGGAGGGACCATATATTTT.

There are a few counts of this clonotype. The V call is TRBV11-2, the J call TRBJ1-2; tentative D call: TRBD1 (5 bases). CDR1 is SGHAT, CDR2 FQNNGV, per germline. Trimming pared 5 bases from V and 4 bases from J, leaving 14 bases between. The CDR3 loop spans 14 amino acids. CDR3: CASSVLGGVYGYTF. CDR3 bases: TGTGCCAGCAGCGTACTCGGGGGGGTCTATGGCTACACCTTC.

This clonotype was picked up many times. The chain carries TRBV4-2 and TRBJ2-3; D might be TRBD2 (6 bases). The CDR3 length is 14 residues. V was shortened by 0 bases and J by 10 bases, with 14 bases between the two germline ends. Germline CDR1 LGHNA, CDR2 YNFKEQ. CDR3 sequence: CASSQDKGGAPQYF. The CDR3 region has the DNA TGTGCCAGCAGCCAAGATAAGGGCGGGGCACCGCAGTATTTT.

At least ten counts were recorded for this clonotype. V and J are TRBV28 and TRBJ2-7; TRBD2 aligns across 7 bases. J lost 8 bases, V lost 2 bases, and 3 bases had no gene match. The CDR3 is 12 amino acids. Germline-derived CDR1 and CDR2 are MDHEN and SYDVKM. CDR3 sequence: CASSLRREQQYF. CDR3 DNA: TGTGCCAGCAGTTTAAGGCGGGAGCAGCAGTACTTC.

V is TRBV4-2 and J is TRBJ2-7; 9 nucleotides line up with TRBD2. The CDR3 consists of 17 residues. V was clipped by 0 bases and J by 6 bases; unmatched bases: 12. Germline V gene data show CDR1 as LGHNA and CDR2 as YNFKEQ. CDR3 in amino acids: CASSQDPAGGPLGEQYF. The CDR3 DNA reads as TGTGCCAGCAGCCAAGATCCAGCGGGAGGCCCTCTGGGCGAGCAGTACTTC.

In this sample, this clonotype turned up many times. This sequence joins TRBV3-1 and TRBJ2-7, with D tentatively TRBD1 (6 bases). In germline, CDR1 is LGHDT, CDR2 YNNKEL (reference sequence). The V and J ends lost 4 bases and 6 bases respectively, with 10 bases between them. CDR3 length: 12 residues. The CDR3 DNA reads as TGTGCCAGCAGCCCGCGCAGGGGCGAGCAGTACTTC. Protein: CASSPRRGEQYF.

This clonotype was counted a single time. A much larger clone lies one base from this, so it may be a read error. Here the CDR3 DNA reads TGCGCCAGCAGTGAGTCCGGGGGAAAGCAGTACTTC. As protein: CASSESGGKQYF. V usage is TRBV7-2 and J usage is TRBJ2-7, with D possibly TRBD2 on 6 matching bases. The germline gives CDR1 SGHTA, CDR2 FQGNSA. This CDR3 spans 12 amino acids.

This chain joins TRBV29-1 and TRBJ2-2; weak D call: TRBD2 (6 bases). Germline CDR1 reads SQVTM; CDR2 reads ANQGSEA. This CDR3 has 14 residues. Trimming cost V 4 bases and J 6 bases, with 15 bases left between them. In nucleotides, the CDR3 is TGCAGCGTTGGAAGTGGGAGGTACGCCGGGGAGCTGTTTTTT. Translating gives CSVGSGRYAGELFF.

The gene calls are TRBV5-6 and TRBJ2-1; 10 nucleotides agree with TRBD2. Unmatched junction bases numbered 1, after V lost 0 bases and J lost 4 bases. The CDR3 loop spans 15 amino acids. Per germline, CDR1 SGHDT and CDR2 YYEEEE. CDR3 DNA sequence: TGTGCCAGCAGCTTGGCTAGCGGGAGTTACAATGAGCAGTTCTTC. This encodes CASSLASGSYNEQFF.

The V gene is TRBV4-3, the J gene TRBJ2-1; 8 bases are a match to TRBD1. V trimming: 2 bases; J trimming: 9 bases; junction bases outside the gene matches: 9. CDR3 size: 15 residues. Germline V CDR1 and CDR2: LGHNA, YSLEER. The CDR3: CASSQNFLQGVEQFF. CDR3 sequence (DNA): TGCGCCAGCAGCCAAAACTTCCTACAGGGGGTTGAGCAGTTCTTC.

This clonotype came up many times. The chain has TRBV6-1 and TRBJ2-7; D uncertain. V was clipped by 6 bases and J by 2 bases, with 8 bases between them. The germline V gene has CDR1 MNHNS and CDR2 SASEGT. The CDR3 is 12 amino acids. The CDR3 coding sequence is TGTGCCAGCAGAAAAGACGCCTACGAGCAGTACTTC. Translating it yields CASRKDAYEQYF.

This clonotype was seen only a few times. The rearrangement uses TRBV4-3 and TRBJ2-2; 7 bases fit TRBD2. The CDR3 has 14 amino acids. With V trimmed by 3 bases and J by 4 bases, 2 bases remained unmatched. Germline V CDR1 and CDR2: LGHNA, YSLEER. CDR3 amino acids: CASSHGGGTGELFF. The DNA of the CDR3 is TGCGCCAGCAGCCACGGCGGGGGCACCGGGGAGCTGTTTTTT.

The gene calls are TRBV5-1 and TRBJ2-2; no definite D call. Between the trimmed V and J ends, which lost 4 bases and 5 bases, there was a span of 15 bases. CDR3 size: 15 residues. Germline V gene sequence: CDR1 SGHRS, CDR2 YFSETQ. The chain's CDR3 is CASSPIRASTGELFF. CDR3 bases: TGCGCCAGCAGCCCGATTAGGGCGTCGACCGGGGAGCTGTTTTTT.

Many counts were recorded for this clonotype. The gene calls are TRBV5-6 and TRBJ1-1; D uncertain. This CDR3 has 15 amino acids. V was shortened by 6 bases and J by 2 bases, with 17 bases between the two germline ends. The germline CDR1 and CDR2 sequences are SGHDT and YYEEEE. CDR3 sequence: CASNNGPTVNTEAFF. The CDR3 nucleotides are TGTGCCAGCAACAACGGACCCACCGTTAACACTGAAGCTTTCTTT.